A selection of T cell receptor beta chains follows, all from one sample in a study of cytomegalovirus exposure and HLA in healthy donors. Clones were sequenced by immunoSEQ multiplex PCR, and TCRdb holds only the in-frame ones, with some missing. The sample includes over 150,000 clones, about three quarters of them seen just once. The sequencing input was PBMCs. Receptors were obtained from a middle-aged woman in good health and CMV-seropositive. CDR3s include the opening cysteine and the closing phenylalanine or tryptophan. D genes are given only for firm matches. The listing skips clone size in some rows; elsewhere it reads once, few, many or a size class.

cdr3_nt cdr3_aa j_call cdr3_length clone_size d_call v_call
TGTGCCAGCAGCCGAAAGACTAGCGGAGCCTACGAGCAGTACTTC CASSRKTSGAYEQYF TRBJ2-7 15 NA TRBD2 TRBV7-8
TGTGCCAGCCGCCCGGGACTAGCGGGAGCCCTTCCCTACGAGCAGTACTTC CASRPGLAGALPYEQYF TRBJ2-7 17 few TRBD2 TRBV27
TGTGCCAGCAGCTTAATGGGCGGGGCAGACTATGGCTACACCTTC CASSLMGGADYGYTF TRBJ1-2 15 NA NA TRBV11-2
TGCAGCGTGTCCCCCGGGAACACTGAAGCTTTCTTT CSVSPGNTEAFF TRBJ1-1 12 NA NA TRBV29-1
TGTGCCAGCAGTGCGACAGACCTAGCCAAAAACATTCAGTACTTC CASSATDLAKNIQYF TRBJ2-4 15 NA NA TRBV6-1
TGCGCCAGCAGTGGATCAGGCAATCAGCCCCAGCATTTT CASSGSGNQPQHF TRBJ1-5 13 NA NA TRBV10-1
TGTGCCAGTAGTTCAGATCGGGTCGCCGGGGAGCTGTTTTTT CASSSDRVAGELFF TRBJ2-2 14 NA NA TRBV19
TGTGCCAGCACCGTCGGGGGGGCTCTAAATCAGCCCCAGCATTTT CASTVGGALNQPQHF TRBJ1-5 15 NA NA TRBV28
TGTGCCAGCTCACCAATGGGCAGGGGCCTCTCTGGAAACACCATATATTTT CASSPMGRGLSGNTIYF TRBJ1-3 17 few NA TRBV18
TGTGCCAGCTCAACAGGGTATGTTACTGAAGCTTTCTTT CASSTGYVTEAFF TRBJ1-1 13 NA NA TRBV18
TGTGCCAGCAGTTCTCGACCGGGACAGGGATTTAACTATGGCTACACCTTC CASSSRPGQGFNYGYTF TRBJ1-2 17 NA TRBD1 TRBV5-4
TGTGCCAGCAGCGTAGGGCCCGGGGTAGCGCAGTATTTT CASSVGPGVAQYF TRBJ2-3 13 once NA TRBV9
TGTGCCAGCAGCTTAGCCCCCAGGACTAGCGGAACCTACAATGAGCAGTTCTTC CASSLAPRTSGTYNEQFF TRBJ2-1 18 NA TRBD2 TRBV7-2
TGTGCCAGCTCATCCTTTTCCGGGATCTCTGGAAACACCATATATTTT CASSSFSGISGNTIYF TRBJ1-3 16 NA NA TRBV18
TGTGCCAGCAGTGAAGACATCTTACGGGGCAATCAGCCCCAGCATTTT CASSEDILRGNQPQHF TRBJ1-5 16 NA NA TRBV2
TGTGCCAGCAGTTACCTTGGACAGGGCTACGAGCAGTACTTC CASSYLGQGYEQYF TRBJ2-7 14 few TRBD1 TRBV6-6
TGTGCCAGCAGTTACCGGGACAGCTTCTACGAGCAGTACTTC CASSYRDSFYEQYF TRBJ2-7 14 NA TRBD1 TRBV6-5
TGCAGTGCTAGAGTTTTCGGGGTGCAGTTCTTC CSARVFGVQFF TRBJ2-1 11 NA NA TRBV20-1
TGTGCCAGCAGCTTAGACTGGAACACCGGGGAGCTGTTTTTT CASSLDWNTGELFF TRBJ2-2 14 NA NA TRBV7-2
TGCGCCAGCAGCTTGGCAGGGGCAGGGGAGACCACTGAAGCTTTCTTT CASSLAGAGETTEAFF TRBJ1-1 16 NA NA TRBV5-1
TGTGCCAGCAGCTTCCCAGGCACACAAGAGACCCAGTACTTC CASSFPGTQETQYF TRBJ2-5 14 NA NA TRBV7-2
TGCGCCAGCAGCCAGACATTCCGGGACAGGATAACAAGCGGAAACACCATATATTTT CASSQTFRDRITSGNTIYF TRBJ1-3 19 NA TRBD1 TRBV4-1
TGTGCCAGCAGTTACAGTGCGGGCTCTAGCACAGATACGCAGTATTTT CASSYSAGSSTDTQYF TRBJ2-3 16 NA NA TRBV6-5
TGTGCCAGCAGCTTTAGGGGCATAGGAGAGACCCAGTACTTC CASSFRGIGETQYF TRBJ2-5 14 once NA TRBV5-4
TGTGCCAGCAGTTACTCGACAGGCGCAGATACGCAGTATTTT CASSYSTGADTQYF TRBJ2-3 14 NA NA TRBV6-6
TGTGCCAGCAGCCGGACAGGGAGAAGAGTCACAGATACGCAGTATTTT CASSRTGRRVTDTQYF TRBJ2-3 16 NA TRBD1 TRBV7-2
TGTGCCAGCAAGGGCGGGGGGGCAACAGATACGCAGTATTTT CASKGGGATDTQYF TRBJ2-3 14 NA TRBD2 TRBV28